This entry describes one TCR beta chain. The target antigen is unknown. This CDR3 region has 16 residues. V lost 7 bases to trimming and J lost 2 bases; unmatched junction nucleotides: 12. CDR1 and CDR2 (germline): ENHRY, SYGVKD. The data were obtained in a study of T cells in narcolepsy. Across the whole study: Donors had narcolepsy type 1 or type 2, or were healthy controls. Whole-study findings and limits: Healthy controls reportedly lacked the autoreactive clonotypes serially found in patients' blood.

Clones were read by immunoSEQ multiplex PCR, and TCRdb kept only the in-frame ones, dropping some. The sample has 28,000 or so clones, about four fifths seen once; the top ten hold approximately 1%. This receptor was taken from a human donor with narcolepsy. The rearrangement links TRBV10-3 to TRBJ2-3, with TRBD1 matching 7 bases. Sequencing was performed on CD45RA- memory CD4+ T cells from PBMCs. CDR3 protein: CAIKWGWQGDTDTQYF. DNA for the CDR3: TGTGCCATCAAATGGGGTTGGCAGGGGGACACAGATACGCAGTATTTT.